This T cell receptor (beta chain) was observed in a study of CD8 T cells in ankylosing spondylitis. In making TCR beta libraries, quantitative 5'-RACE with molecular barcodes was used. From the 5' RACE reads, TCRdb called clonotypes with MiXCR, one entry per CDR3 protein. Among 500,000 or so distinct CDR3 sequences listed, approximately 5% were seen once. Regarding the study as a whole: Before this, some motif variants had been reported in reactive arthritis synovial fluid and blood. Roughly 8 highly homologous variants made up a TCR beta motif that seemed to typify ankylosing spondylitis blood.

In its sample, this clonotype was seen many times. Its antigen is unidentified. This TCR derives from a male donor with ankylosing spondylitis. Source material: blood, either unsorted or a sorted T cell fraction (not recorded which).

The CDR3 loop is CASSSDQGVGYTF. The CDR3, as DNA: TGTGCCAGCAGCTCAGATCAGGGGGTTGGCTACACCTTC. This rearrangement joins TRBV7-8 to TRBJ1-2; 7 bases are shared with TRBD1. The ends lost 4 bases at V and 7 bases at J; junction bases unmatched: 6. The CDR3 contains 13 residues. Looked up from germline, CDR1 is SGHVS and CDR2 is FQNEAQ.